This TCR beta chain was identified in a study of cytomegalovirus exposure and HLA in healthy donors. Germline V gene lookup returns CDR1 LNHDA and CDR2 SQIVND (reference sequence). The CDR3 sequence is 15 residues long. V lost 5 bases and J lost 3; bases outside the gene matches: 9. Vbeta (60) and Jbeta (13) primers were used in the PCR. Profiled with immunoSEQ multiplex PCR; TCRdb holds only in-frame clones, not every one. The sample has more than 95,000 clones, about 80% seen once. The gene calls are TRBV19 and TRBJ2-7; 8 bases align to TRBD2. Source material: PBMCs. The sequence was collected from a woman aged 40 to 49 in good health and CMV-seronegative. In DNA form, the CDR3 reads TGTGCCAGTAGTTCCCCCGGGGGGGTCGGCTACGAGCAGTACTTC. It encodes CASSSPGGVGYEQYF.